The source of this TCR beta chain is a study of blood T cell repertoires in COVID-19 (dated by TCRdb to 2018 to 2021). In terms of the full investigation: Samples covering the acute and convalescent phases of COVID-19 were provided by collaborators in the United States, Italy and Spain. Samples were obtained from the ongoing ImmuneRACE study (first 160 participants) and from roughly 1,300 subjects provided by 6 global collaborators. The material from the prospective study consisted of cDNA or gDNA derived from T cells, B-cell-depleted T cells, or PBMCs. A freely available public database, intended as a resource for researchers studying the immune response to SARS-CoV-2, is where the repertoires were released. Subjects who had been exposed to COVID-19, were actively infected with it, or had recovered from it provided the deeply sampled blood TCRbeta repertoires that made up the dataset. The sample metadata nearly always contained a de-identified subject ID, COVID-19 status, age in years and sex. Where available, HLA class I and class II types were obtained from metadata supplied by the sample provider rather than from assay-based typing. Broader findings and caveats from the paper: The quantity of clinical and demographic metadata differed by source and by participant and was supplied without curation.

Worth noting for this clone: Its antigen remains undetermined. No much larger clone exists at a distance of one base, and base qualities are not known.

TCRbeta CDR3 regions were amplified from genomic DNA using the immunoSEQ Assay, a bias-controlled multiplex PCR. In the source study's methods: Within the assay, amplification of reference gene primers was used to estimate how many nucleated cells each sample contained. To quantify the absolute abundance of each unique TCRbeta CDR3 rearrangement, sequence reads were collapsed and filtered. For each sample, productive Simpson clonality was calculated as the square root of Simpson's diversity index over productive rearrangements. TCRdb holds this immuneACCESS table with in-frame rearrangements only. Some clones are missing; in checked studies, unresolved V genes explain under half, and the rest has no known cause. V, J and clone size were drawn from that table, and D and trimming were deduced from the DNA. The table for this sample lists roughly 72,000 clones; roughly 91% of them were counted only once. Roughly a fifth of the sample is in the top ten clones.

Collaborating institutions collected whole blood in K2EDTA tubes following their own protocols. Collaborator samples were shipped for TCRbeta analysis as frozen whole blood, isolated PBMCs, or DNA extracted from either sample type. Sequencing was carried out using peripheral blood. The TCR comes from a human donor in a cohort sampled during active COVID-19.

The CDR3 reads CASSSDREYTEAFF. The DNA reads TGTGCCAGCAGTTCAGACAGGGAGTACACTGAAGCTTTCTTT. Recombination linked TRBV6-5 to TRBJ1-1, and 7 junctional nucleotides match TRBD1. V lost 4 bases and J lost 3 bases, and the count of bases not matched to a germline gene is 5. CDR1 and CDR2 (MNHEY, SVGAGI) derive from the germline V gene. Inclusive of the bounding cysteine and phenylalanine, the CDR3 is 14 residues long. Only CDR3 DNA is held: 42 bases, read in frame from base 1.